A single sample is the source of the 5 T cell receptor beta chains below, sequenced in a study of naive and memory T cell subsets. An equimolar mix of two oligonucleotides served as the beta constant-region primer for TRBC1 and TRBC2. TCRdb called the UMI-ligation and nested PCR reads again in MiXCR, with one record for every CDR3 protein. The repertoire holds tens of thousands of distinct CDR3 sequences, with about 12% as singletons. The sequenced material came from central memory CD4+ T cells from blood. These receptors were taken from a human donor in good health.

This clonotype was seen a few times. The gene calls are TRBV10-3 and TRBJ2-2; perhaps TRBD2 as D (6 bases). The CDR3 runs 15 residues. Trimming took 6 bases from V and 0 from J, leaving 11 bases between them. Germline V gene sequence: CDR1 ENHRY, CDR2 SYGVKD. CDR3 sequence: CAISPSAPNTGELFF. The CDR3, as DNA: TGTGCCATCAGCCCTAGCGCCCCGAACACCGGGGAGCTGTTTTTT.

This clonotype was observed at least ten times. The chain recombines TRBV10-3 with TRBJ2-7; D not resolved. Germline CDR1 reads ENHRY; CDR2 reads SYGVKD. The CDR3 is 12 residues long. The V end was cut by 7 bases, the J end by 1 base, with 8 bases between. This CDR3 reads CAIKASSYEQYF. CDR3 DNA sequence: TGTGCCATCAAGGCATCTTCCTACGAGCAGTACTTC.

The chain links TRBV18 to TRBJ1-1; D is uncertain. Trimming cost V 6 bases and J 1 base, with 12 bases left between them. The germline CDR1 and CDR2 sequences are KGHSH and LQKENI. The CDR3 loop spans 14 amino acids. CDR3 bases: TGTGCCAGCTCGTTGACGGACGGGAACACTGAAGCTTTCTTT. Translated, it gives CASSLTDGNTEAFF.

The gene calls are TRBV6-6 and TRBJ1-6; 8 bases fit TRBD1. V shed 2 bases and J 7 bases; nucleotides not matched to a gene: 4. Germline V gene sequence: CDR1 MNHNY, CDR2 SVGAGI (reference sequence). The CDR3 is 15 residues long. CDR3 in amino acids: CASSYGQGKNSPLHF. CDR3 bases: TGTGCCAGCAGTTACGGACAGGGTAAAAATTCACCCCTCCACTTT.

The rearrangement joins TRBV6-5 to TRBJ2-4; 8 nucleotides agree with TRBD2. J was trimmed by 1 base and V by 0 bases; bases with no gene match: 2. The germline gives CDR1 MNHEY, CDR2 SVGAGI. This CDR3 is 16 amino acids long. CDR3 DNA sequence: TGTGCCAGCAGTTACTCGGCTAGCGGGGCCAAAAACATTCAGTACTTC. Its protein is CASSYSASGAKNIQYF.